This T cell receptor beta chain originates from a study of blood T cell repertoires in COVID-19. Whole-study context: PBMCs, B-cell-depleted T cells, or T cells were the source of the cDNA or gDNA that made up the material.

The germline gives CDR1 SGHRS, CDR2 YFSETQ. The CDR3 contains 16 residues. The junction had 11 bases not matched to a gene; V was cut back by 4 bases and J by 6 bases. In the original workflow: Quantification of nucleated cells was approximated via reference gene primer amplification. The protocol was immunoSEQ multiplex PCR, while the TCRdb copy is restricted to in-frame clones and leaves out a portion. V, J and clone size are taken as reported in that table, and D and trimming were inferred from the DNA itself. Here the sample spans 120,000 or so clones, around nine tenths being singletons. The rearrangement links TRBV5-1 to TRBJ2-3; 10 bases map to TRBD1. The source is a man aged 45-60 years with acute or convalescent COVID-19. Sequenced: peripheral blood. The CDR3 spells CASSLKTGGLPDTQYF. The DNA for the CDR3 is TGCGCCAGCAGCCTCAAGACAGGGGGCCTCCCTGATACGCAGTATTTT.